This T cell receptor (beta chain) was retrieved from a study of T cell repertoires in cytomegalovirus infection. Study-level background: The public TCR beta signatures pointed to both CMV infection and matching HLA type. Study results and caveats: Based on cumulative public TCR beta family frequency, carriers of CMV plus the relevant HLA were identified. The response measured ex vivo was dominated by TCR beta clonotypes (HLA-C-restricted and CMV-specific).

Germline V gives CDR1 MGHRA, CDR2 YSYEKL. Trimming removed 8 bases from V and 0 bases from J; junction bases left unmatched: 5. This CDR3 has 15 residues. TCRdb reprocessed the reads via MiXCR and lists one record per CDR3 protein. Of about 98,000 distinct CDR3 sequences in the sample, 15% to 20% were seen once. Note on this clonotype: Its antigen is undetermined.

This clonotype was obtained from a human donor in good health (CMV status not recorded). Some clones in this sample may be carry-over from other donors' samples. The J gene is TRBJ1-3, the V gene TRBV4-1, with 9 bases fitting TRBD1. The sample taken for sequencing was PBMCs. The CDR3 spells CASSGQGVSGNTIYF. Here the CDR3 DNA reads TGCGCCAGCTCGGGACAGGGCGTCTCTGGAAACACCATATATTTT.